This TCR beta chain was sequenced in a study of cytomegalovirus exposure and HLA in healthy donors. This CDR3 has 13 residues. Germline V gene data show CDR1 as MNHEY and CDR2 as SVGAGI. Trimming shortened V by 6 bases and J by 8 bases, and 16 bases separated the two germline ends. Primers: 60 Vbeta forward and 13 Jbeta reverse. TCRdb keeps only in-frame clones here, not all; method: immunoSEQ multiplex PCR. The data show about 130,000 clones, around 82% seen once. The study, taken as a whole, reports: Reports credit the classifier with highly specific, highly sensitive diagnosis of cytomegalovirus status. The investigators catalogued 150 to 200 TCR beta chains as cytomegalovirus-associated.

On this clone: Its antigen remains unidentified.

The sequencing input was PBMCs. The V and J genes are TRBV6-5 and TRBJ1-2, with a possible D match to TRBD1 (6 bases). The TCR originated in a woman aged 40 to 49 in good health and CMV-seropositive. The CDR3 spells CASSRGGAGGYTF. CDR3 in DNA: TGTGCCAGCAGCCGTGGGGGGGCAGGCGGCTACACCTTC.